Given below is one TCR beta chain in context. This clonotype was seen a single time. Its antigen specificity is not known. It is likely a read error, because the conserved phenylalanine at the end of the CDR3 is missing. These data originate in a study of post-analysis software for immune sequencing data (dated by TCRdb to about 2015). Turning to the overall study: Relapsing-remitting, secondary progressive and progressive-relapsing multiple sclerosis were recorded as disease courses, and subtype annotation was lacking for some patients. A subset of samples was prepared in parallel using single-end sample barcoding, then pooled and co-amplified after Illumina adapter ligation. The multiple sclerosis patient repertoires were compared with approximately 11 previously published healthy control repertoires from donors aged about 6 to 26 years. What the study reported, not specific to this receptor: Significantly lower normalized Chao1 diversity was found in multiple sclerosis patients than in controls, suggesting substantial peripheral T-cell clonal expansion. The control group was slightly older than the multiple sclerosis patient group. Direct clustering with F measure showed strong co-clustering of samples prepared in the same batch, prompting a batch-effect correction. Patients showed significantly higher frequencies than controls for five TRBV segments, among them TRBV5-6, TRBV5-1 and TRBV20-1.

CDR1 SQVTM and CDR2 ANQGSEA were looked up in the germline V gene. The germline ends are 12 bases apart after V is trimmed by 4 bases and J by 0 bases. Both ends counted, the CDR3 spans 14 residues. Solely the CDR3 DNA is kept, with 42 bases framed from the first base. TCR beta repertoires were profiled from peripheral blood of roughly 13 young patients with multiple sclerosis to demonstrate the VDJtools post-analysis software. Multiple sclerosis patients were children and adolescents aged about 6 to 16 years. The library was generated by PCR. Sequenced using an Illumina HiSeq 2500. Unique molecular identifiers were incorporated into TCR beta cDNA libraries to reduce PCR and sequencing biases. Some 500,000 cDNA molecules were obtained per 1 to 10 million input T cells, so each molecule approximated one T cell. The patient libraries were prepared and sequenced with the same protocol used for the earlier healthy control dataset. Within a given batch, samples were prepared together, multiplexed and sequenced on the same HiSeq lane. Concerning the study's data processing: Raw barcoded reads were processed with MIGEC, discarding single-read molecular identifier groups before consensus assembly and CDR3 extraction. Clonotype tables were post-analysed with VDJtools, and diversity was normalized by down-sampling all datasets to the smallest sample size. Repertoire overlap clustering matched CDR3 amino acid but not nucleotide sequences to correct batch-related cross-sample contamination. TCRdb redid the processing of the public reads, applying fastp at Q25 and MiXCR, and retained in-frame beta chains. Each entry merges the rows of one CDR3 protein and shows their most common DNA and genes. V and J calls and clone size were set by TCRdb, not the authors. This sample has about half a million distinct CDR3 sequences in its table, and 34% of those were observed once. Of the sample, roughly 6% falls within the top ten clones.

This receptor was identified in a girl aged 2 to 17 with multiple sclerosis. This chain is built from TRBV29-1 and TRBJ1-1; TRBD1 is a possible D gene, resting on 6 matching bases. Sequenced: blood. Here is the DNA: TGCAGCGTTGGGGGGGACATAATGAACACTGAAGCTTTCTGT. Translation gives CSVGGDIMNTEAFC.